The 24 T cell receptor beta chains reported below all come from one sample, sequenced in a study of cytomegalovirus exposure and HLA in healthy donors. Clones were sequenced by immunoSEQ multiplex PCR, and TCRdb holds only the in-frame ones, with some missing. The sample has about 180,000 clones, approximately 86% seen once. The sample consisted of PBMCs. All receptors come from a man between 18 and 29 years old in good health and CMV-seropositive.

This CDR3 reads CASSLVFLAGETQYF. The CDR3 bases are TGTGCCAGCAGCTTAGTCTTCCTAGCGGGGGAGACCCAGTACTTC. The chain has TRBV7-6 and TRBJ2-5, with 9 bases matching TRBD2. Trimming cost V 1 base and J 5 bases; bases outside gene matches: 5. Looked up from germline, CDR1 is SGHVS and CDR2 is FNYEAQ. The CDR3 has 15 residues. The whole variable domain, remainder taken from reference TRBV7-6 and TRBJ2-5, is GAGVSQSPRYKVTKRGQDVALRCDPISGHVSLYWYRQALGQGPEFLTYFNYEAQQDKSGLPNDRFSAERPEGSISTLTIQRTEQRDSAMYRCASSLVFLAGETQYFGPGTRLLVL.

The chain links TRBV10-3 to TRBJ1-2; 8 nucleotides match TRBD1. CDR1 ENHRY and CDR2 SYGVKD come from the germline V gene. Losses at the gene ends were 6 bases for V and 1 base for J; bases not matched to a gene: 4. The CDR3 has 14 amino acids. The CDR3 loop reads CAIRMTGDNYGYTF. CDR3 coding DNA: TGTGCCATCAGAATGACAGGGGATAACTATGGCTACACCTTC.

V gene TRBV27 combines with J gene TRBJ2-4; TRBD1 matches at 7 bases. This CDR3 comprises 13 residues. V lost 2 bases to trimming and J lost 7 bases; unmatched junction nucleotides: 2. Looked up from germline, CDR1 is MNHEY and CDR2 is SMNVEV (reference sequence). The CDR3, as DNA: TGTGCCAGCAGTTTAGGCAGGGGGAACATTCAGTACTTC. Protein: CASSLGRGNIQYF.

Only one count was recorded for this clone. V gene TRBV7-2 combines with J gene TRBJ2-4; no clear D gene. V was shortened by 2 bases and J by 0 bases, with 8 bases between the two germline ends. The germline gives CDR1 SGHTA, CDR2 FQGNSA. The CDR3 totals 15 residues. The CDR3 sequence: CASSLMGLAKNIQYF. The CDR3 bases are TGTGCCAGCAGCTTAATGGGCCTAGCCAAAAACATTCAGTACTTC.

The CDR3 DNA reads TGCGCCAGCAGCTTGGCCGGGAAAGGGAGAAACTATGGCTACACCTTC. Translating gives CASSLAGKGRNYGYTF. The genes are TRBV5-1 and TRBJ1-2; D is ambiguous. Trimming cost V 0 bases and J 2 bases, with 14 bases left between them. CDR3 length: 16 residues. Germline CDR1 and CDR2: SGHRS and YFSETQ.

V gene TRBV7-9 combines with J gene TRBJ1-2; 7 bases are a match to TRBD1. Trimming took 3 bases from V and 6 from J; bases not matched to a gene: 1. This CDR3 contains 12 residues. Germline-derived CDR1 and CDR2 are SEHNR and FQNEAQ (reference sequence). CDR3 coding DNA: TGTGCCAGCAGCTTCGGACAGGATGGCTACACCTTC. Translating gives CASSFGQDGYTF. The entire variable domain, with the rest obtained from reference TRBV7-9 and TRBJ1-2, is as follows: DTGVSQNPRHKITKRGQNVTFRCDPISEHNRLYWYRQTLGQGPEFLTYFQNEAQLEKSRLLSDRFSAERPKGSFSTLEIQRTEQGDSAMYLCASSFGQDGYTFGSGTRLTVV.

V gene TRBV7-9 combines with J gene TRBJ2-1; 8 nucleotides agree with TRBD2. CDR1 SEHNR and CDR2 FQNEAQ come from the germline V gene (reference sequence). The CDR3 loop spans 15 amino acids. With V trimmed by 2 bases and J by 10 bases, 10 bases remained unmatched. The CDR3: CASSLLSGRNQEQFF. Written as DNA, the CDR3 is TGTGCCAGCAGCTTACTCAGCGGGAGAAATCAGGAGCAGTTCTTC.

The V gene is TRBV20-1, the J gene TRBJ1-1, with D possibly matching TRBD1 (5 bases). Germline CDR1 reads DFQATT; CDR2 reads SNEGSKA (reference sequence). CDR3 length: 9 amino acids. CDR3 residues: CRAGHQAFF. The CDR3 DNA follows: TGCAGGGCCGGACACCAAGCTTTCTTT.

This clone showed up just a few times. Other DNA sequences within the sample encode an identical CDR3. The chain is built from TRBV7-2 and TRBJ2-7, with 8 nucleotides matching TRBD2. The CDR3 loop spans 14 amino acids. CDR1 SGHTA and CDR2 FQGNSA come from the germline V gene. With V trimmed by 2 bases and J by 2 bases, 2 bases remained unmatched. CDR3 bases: TGTGCCAGCAGCTTAACGGGAGGGGCCTACGAGCAGTACTTC. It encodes CASSLTGGAYEQYF.

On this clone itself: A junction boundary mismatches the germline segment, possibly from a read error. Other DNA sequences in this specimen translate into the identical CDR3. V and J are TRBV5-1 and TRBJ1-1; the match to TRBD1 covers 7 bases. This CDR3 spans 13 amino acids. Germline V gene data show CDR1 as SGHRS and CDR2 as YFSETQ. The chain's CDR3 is CASSWDRNPEAFF. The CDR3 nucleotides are TGCGCCAGTAGCTGGGACAGAAATCCTGAAGCTTTCTTT. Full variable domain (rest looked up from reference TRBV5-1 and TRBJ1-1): KAGVTQTPRYLIKTRGQQVTLSCSPISGHRSVSWYQQTPGQGLQFLFEYFSETQRNKGNFPGRFSGRQFSNSRSEMNVSTLELGDSALYLCASSWDRNPEAFFGQGTRLTVV.

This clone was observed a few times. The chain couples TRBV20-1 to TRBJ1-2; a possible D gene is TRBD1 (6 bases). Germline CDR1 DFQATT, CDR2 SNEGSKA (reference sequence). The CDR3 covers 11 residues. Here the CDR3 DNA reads TGCAGCGCCAGGGGTGGCTATGGCTACACCTTC. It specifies CSARGGYGYTF.

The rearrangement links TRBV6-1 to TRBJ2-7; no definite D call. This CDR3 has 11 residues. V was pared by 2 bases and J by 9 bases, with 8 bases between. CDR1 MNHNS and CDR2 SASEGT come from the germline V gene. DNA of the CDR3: TGTGCCAGCAGTGAATTCCCCTGGCAGTACTTC. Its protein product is CASSEFPWQYF.

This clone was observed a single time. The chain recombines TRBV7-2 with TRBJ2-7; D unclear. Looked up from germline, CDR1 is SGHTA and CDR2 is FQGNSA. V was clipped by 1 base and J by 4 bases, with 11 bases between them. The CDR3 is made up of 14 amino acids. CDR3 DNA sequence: TGTGCCAGCAGCTTAGGCGGTTCTCAGTACGAGCAGTACTTC. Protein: CASSLGGSQYEQYF.

The CDR3: CASTPGPYSPLHF. The CDR3 coding sequence is TGTGCCAGTACCCCCGGTCCTTATTCACCCCTCCACTTT. The rearrangement uses TRBV19 and TRBJ1-6; the D is unclear. Per the germline V gene, CDR1 is LNHDA and CDR2 is SQIVND (reference sequence). The length of the CDR3 is 13 residues. V gave up 7 bases and J gave up 8 bases, with 12 bases separating them. Full variable domain (missing parts from reference TRBV19 and TRBJ1-6): DGGITQSPKYLFRKEGQNVTLSCEQNLNHDAMYWYRQDPGQGLRLIYYSQIVNDFQKGDIAEGYSVSREKKESFPLTVTSAQKNPTAFYLCASTPGPYSPLHFGNGTRLTVT.

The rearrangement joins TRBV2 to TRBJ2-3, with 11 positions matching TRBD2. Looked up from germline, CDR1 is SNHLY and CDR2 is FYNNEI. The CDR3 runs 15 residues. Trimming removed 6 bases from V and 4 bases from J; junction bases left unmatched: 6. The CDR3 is CASRNSGRAADTQYF. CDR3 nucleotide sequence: TGTGCCAGCAGAAATAGCGGGAGGGCCGCAGATACGCAGTATTTT.

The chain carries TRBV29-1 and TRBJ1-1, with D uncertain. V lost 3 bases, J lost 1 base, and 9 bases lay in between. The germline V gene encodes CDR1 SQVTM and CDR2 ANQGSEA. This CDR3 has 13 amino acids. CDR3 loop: CSVDPLRNTEAFF. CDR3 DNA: TGCAGCGTTGATCCTCTAAGGAACACTGAAGCTTTCTTT.

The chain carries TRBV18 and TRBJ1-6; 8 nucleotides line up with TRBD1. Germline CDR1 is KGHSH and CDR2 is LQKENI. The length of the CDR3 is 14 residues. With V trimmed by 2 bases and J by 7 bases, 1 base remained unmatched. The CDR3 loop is CASSPGTGNSPLHF. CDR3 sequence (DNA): TGTGCCAGCTCACCAGGGACAGGCAATTCACCCCTCCACTTT.

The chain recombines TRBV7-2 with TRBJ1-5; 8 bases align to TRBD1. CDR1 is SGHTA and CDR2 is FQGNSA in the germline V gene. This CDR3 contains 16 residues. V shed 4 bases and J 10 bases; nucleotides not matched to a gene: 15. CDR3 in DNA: TGTGCCAGCAGCTCCACCCTAACAGGGGGGATGGATCCCCAGCATTTT. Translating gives CASSSTLTGGMDPQHF.

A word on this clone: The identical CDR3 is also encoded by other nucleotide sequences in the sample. Written as DNA, the CDR3 is TGTGCCAGCAGCGTAGGTTCTTCCTACAATGAGCAGTTCTTC. It codes for CASSVGSSYNEQFF. J is TRBJ2-1 and V is TRBV9; D uncertain. Per the germline V gene, CDR1 is SGDLS and CDR2 is YYNGEE. CDR3 size: 14 residues. V lost 0 bases and J 1 base, leaving 5 bases between the germline ends.

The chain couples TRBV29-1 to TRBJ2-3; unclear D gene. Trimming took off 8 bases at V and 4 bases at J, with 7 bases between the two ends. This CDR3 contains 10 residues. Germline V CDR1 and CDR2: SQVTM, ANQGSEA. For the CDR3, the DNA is TGCAGCTCCGGGTCAGATACGCAGTATTTT. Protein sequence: CSSGSDTQYF.

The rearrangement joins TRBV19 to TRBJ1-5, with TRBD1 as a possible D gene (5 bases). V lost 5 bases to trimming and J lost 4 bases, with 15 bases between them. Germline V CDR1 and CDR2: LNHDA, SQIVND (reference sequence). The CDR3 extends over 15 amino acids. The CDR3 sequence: CASSQAAQENQPQHF. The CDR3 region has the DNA TGTGCCAGTAGTCAAGCCGCACAGGAAAATCAGCCCCAGCATTTT.

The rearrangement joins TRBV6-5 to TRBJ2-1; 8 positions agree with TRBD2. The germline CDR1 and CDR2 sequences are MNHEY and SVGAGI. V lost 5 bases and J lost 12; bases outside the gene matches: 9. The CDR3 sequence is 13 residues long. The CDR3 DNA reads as TGTGCCAGCAGTACTAGCGGACCCTGGGGGCAGTTCTTC. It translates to CASSTSGPWGQFF.

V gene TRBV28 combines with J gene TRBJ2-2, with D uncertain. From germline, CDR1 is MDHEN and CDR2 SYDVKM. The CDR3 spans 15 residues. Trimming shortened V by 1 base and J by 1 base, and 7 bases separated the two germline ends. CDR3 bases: TGTGCCAGCAGTTTATTTCCGCGGAACACCGGGGAGCTGTTTTTT. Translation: CASSLFPRNTGELFF.

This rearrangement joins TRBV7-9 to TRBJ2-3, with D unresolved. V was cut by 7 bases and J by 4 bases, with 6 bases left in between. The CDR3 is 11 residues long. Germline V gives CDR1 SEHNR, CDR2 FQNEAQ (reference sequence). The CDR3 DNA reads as TGTGCCAGCACCCCCTCAGATACGCAGTATTTT. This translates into CASTPSDTQYF.